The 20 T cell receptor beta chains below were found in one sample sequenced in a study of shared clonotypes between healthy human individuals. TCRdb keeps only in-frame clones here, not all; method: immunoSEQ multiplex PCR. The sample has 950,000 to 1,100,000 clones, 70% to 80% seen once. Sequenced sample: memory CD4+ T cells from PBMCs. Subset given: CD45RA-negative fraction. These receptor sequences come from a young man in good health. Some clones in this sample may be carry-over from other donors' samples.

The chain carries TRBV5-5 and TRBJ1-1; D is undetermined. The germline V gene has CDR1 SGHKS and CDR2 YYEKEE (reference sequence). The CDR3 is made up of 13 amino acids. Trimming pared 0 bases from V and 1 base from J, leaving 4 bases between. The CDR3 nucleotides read TGTGCCAGCAGCTTGGCGGCGAACACTGAAGCTTTCTTT. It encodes CASSLAANTEAFF.

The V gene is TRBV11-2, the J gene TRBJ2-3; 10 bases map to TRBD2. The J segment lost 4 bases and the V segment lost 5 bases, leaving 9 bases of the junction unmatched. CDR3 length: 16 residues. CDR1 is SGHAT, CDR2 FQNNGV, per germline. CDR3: CASSLTAGGTSDTQYF. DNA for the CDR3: TGTGCCAGCAGCCTCACAGCGGGAGGGACCTCAGATACGCAGTATTTT.

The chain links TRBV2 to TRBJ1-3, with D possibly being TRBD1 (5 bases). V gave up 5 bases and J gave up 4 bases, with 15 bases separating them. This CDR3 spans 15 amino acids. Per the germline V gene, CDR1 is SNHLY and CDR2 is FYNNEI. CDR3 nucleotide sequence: TGTGCCAGCAGTTCCGGGACTACGGGAGGAAACACCATATATTTT. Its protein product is CASSSGTTGGNTIYF.

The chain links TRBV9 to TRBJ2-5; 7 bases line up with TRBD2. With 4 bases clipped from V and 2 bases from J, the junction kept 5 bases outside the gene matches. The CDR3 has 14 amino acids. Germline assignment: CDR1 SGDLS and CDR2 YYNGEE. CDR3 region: CASSSGLGQETQYF. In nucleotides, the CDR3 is TGTGCCAGCAGCTCCGGACTAGGACAAGAGACCCAGTACTTC.

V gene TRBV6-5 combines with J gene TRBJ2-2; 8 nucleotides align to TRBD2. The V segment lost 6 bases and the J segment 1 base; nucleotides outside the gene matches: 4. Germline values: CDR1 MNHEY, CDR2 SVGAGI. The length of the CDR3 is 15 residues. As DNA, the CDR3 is TGTGCCAGCAGAGCGGGAGAGATGAACACCGGGGAGCTGTTTTTT. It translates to CASRAGEMNTGELFF.

For the CDR3, the DNA is TGTGCCAGCAGCTTGGAGGTCCGGGCCTACGAGCAGTACTTC. This codes for CASSLEVRAYEQYF. The V and J genes are TRBV5-5 and TRBJ2-7; D ambiguous. The V end was cut by 0 bases, the J end by 2 bases, with 9 bases between. The CDR3 length is 14 residues. Germline-derived CDR1 and CDR2 are SGHKS and YYEKEE (reference sequence).

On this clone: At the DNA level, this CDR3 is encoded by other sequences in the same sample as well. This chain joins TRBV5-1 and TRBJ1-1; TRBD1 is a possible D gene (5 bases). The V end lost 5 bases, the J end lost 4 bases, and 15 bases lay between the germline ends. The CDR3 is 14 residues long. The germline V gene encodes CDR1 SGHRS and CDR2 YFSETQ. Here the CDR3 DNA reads TGCGCCAGCAGTCTTGGGCAGGGTTCCACTGAAGCTTTCTTT. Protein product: CASSLGQGSTEAFF.

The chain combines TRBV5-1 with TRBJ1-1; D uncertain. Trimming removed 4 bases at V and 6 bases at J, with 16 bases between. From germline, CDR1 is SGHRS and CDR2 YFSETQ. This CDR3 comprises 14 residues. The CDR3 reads CASSPEMDGPEAFF. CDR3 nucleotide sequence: TGCGCCAGCAGCCCCGAAATGGACGGCCCTGAAGCTTTCTTT.

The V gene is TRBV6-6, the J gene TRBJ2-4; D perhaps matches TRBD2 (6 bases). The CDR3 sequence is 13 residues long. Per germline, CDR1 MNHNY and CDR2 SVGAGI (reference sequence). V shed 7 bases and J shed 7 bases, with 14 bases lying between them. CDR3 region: CASIRDLGNIQYF. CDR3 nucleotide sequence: TGTGCCAGCATTAGGGACTTAGGGAACATTCAGTACTTC.

In nucleotides, the CDR3 is TGCGCCAGCAGCTATGGACAGGGATATGAAGCTTTCTTT. Protein: CASSYGQGYEAFF. The rearrangement joins TRBV5-1 to TRBJ1-1, with TRBD1 matching over 8 bases. Unmatched junction bases numbered 5, after V lost 3 bases and J lost 7 bases. Germline assignment: CDR1 SGHRS and CDR2 YFSETQ. This CDR3 is 13 amino acids long.

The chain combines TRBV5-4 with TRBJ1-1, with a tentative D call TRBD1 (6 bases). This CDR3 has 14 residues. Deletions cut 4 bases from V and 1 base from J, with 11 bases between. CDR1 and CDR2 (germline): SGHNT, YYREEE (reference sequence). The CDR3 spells CASSLRQANTEAFF. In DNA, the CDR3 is TGTGCCAGCAGCCTCCGACAGGCGAACACTGAAGCTTTCTTT.

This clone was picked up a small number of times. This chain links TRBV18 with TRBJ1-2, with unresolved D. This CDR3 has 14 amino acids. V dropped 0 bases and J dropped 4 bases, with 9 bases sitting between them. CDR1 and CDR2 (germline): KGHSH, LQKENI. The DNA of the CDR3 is TGTGCCAGCTCACCACCGACGGATGGCTATGGCTACACCTTC. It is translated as CASSPPTDGYGYTF. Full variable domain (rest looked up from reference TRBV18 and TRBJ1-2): NAGVMQNPRHLVRRRGQEARLRCSPMKGHSHVYWYRQLPEEGLKFMVYLQKENIIDESGMPKERFSAEFPKEGPSILRIQQVVRGDSAAYFCASSPPTDGYGYTFGSGTRLTVV.

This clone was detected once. The CDR3 nucleotides are TGTGCCAGCAGGCGGGAGCCGTCCTCCTACGAGCAGTACTTC. Translated: CASRREPSSYEQYF. The chain uses TRBV2 and TRBJ2-7, with 7 bases matching TRBD2. Germline V gene sequence: CDR1 SNHLY, CDR2 FYNNEI. This CDR3 has 14 residues. V gave up 6 bases and J gave up 0 bases; unmatched junction bases: 5. The full variable domain, with the rest looked up from reference TRBV2 and TRBJ2-7, is EPEVTQTPSHQVTQMGQEVILRCVPISNHLYFYWYRQILGQKVEFLVSFYNNEISEKSEIFDDQFSVERPDGSNFTLKIRSTKLEDSAMYFCASRREPSSYEQYFGPGTRLTVT.

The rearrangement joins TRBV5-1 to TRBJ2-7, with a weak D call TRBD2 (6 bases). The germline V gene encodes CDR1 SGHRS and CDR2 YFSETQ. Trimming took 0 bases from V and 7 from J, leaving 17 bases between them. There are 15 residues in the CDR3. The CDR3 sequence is CASSLESLGGGEQYF. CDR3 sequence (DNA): TGCGCCAGCAGCTTGGAATCTTTGGGAGGCGGGGAGCAGTACTTC. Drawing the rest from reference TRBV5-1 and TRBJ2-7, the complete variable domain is KAGVTQTPRYLIKTRGQQVTLSCSPISGHRSVSWYQQTPGQGLQFLFEYFSETQRNKGNFPGRFSGRQFSNSRSEMNVSTLELGDSALYLCASSLESLGGGEQYFGPGTRLTVT.

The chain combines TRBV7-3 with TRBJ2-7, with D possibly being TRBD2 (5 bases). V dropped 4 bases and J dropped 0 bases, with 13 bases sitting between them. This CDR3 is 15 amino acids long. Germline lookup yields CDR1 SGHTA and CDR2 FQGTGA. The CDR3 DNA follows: TGTGCCAGCAGCTATCAGGCGGGCTTCTCCTACGAGCAGTACTTC. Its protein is CASSYQAGFSYEQYF. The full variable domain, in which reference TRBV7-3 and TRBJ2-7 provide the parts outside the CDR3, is GAGVSQTPSNKVTEKGKYVELRCDPISGHTALYWYRQSLGQGPEFLIYFQGTGAADDSGLPNDRFFAVRPEGSVSTLKIQRTERGDSAVYLCASSYQAGFSYEQYFGPGTRLTVT.

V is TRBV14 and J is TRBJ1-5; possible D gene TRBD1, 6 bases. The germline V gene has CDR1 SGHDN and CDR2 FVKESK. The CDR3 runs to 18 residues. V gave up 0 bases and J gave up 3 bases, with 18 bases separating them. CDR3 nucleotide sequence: TGTGCCAGCAGCCAAGAAGCCGGGGGGCGCCCGCCCAATCAGCCCCAGCATTTT. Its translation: CASSQEAGGRPPNQPQHF.

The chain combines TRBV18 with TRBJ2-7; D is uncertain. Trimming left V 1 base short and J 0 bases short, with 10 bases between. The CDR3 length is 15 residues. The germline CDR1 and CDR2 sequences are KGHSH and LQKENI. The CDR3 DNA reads TGTGCCAGCTCACCACGGGCCAGGAGCTCCTACGAGCAGTACTTC. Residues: CASSPRARSSYEQYF.

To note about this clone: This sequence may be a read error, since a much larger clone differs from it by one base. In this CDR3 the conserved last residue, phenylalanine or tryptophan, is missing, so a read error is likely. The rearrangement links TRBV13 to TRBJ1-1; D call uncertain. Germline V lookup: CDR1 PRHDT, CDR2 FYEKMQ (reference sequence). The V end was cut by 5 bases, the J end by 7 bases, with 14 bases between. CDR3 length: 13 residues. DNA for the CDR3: TGTGCCAGCAGCCCAATAGGAGCTTTTGAAGCTTTCTCT. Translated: CASSPIGAFEAFS.

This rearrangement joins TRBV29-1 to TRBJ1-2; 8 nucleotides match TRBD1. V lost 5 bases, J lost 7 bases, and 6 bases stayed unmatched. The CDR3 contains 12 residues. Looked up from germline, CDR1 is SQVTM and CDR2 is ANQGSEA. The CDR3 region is CSVTQGASGYTF. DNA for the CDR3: TGCAGCGTTACCCAGGGGGCTAGTGGCTACACCTTC.

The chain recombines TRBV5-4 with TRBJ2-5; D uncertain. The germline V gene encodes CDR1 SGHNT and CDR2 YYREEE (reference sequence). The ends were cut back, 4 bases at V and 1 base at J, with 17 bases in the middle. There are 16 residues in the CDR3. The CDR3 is CASSPFGRTLQETQYF. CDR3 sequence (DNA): TGTGCCAGCAGCCCATTCGGACGGACGCTCCAAGAGACCCAGTACTTC.